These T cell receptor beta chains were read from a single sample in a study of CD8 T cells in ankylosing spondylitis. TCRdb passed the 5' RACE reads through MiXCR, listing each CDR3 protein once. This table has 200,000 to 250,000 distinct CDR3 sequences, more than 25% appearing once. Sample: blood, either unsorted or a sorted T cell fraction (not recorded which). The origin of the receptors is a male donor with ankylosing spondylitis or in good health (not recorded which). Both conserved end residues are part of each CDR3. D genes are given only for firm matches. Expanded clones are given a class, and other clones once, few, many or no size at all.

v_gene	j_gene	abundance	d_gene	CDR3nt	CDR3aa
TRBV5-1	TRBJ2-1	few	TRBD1	TGCGCCAGCAGCCTCGGGACAGCTTTCGGCAATGAGCAGTTCTTC	CASSLGTAFGNEQFF
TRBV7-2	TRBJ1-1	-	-	TGTGCCAGCAGCTTACTCGGGGAAACTGAAGCTTTCTTT	CASSLLGETEAFF
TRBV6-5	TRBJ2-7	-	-	TGTGCCAGCGGTCGTAGTATGTACGAGCAGTACTTC	CASGRSMYEQYF
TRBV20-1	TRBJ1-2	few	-	TGCAGTGCTAGGGAGTCGCGGGGTACTTATGGCTACACCTTC	CSARESRGTYGYTF
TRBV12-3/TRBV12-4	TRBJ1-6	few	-	TGTGCCAGCAGTTTGTTATCTCGAGCTCCCCTCCACTTT	CASSLLSRAPLHF
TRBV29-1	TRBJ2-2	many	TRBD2	TGCAGCGTCGGTCAAAGCGGGAGCTATACCGGGGAGCTGTTTTTT	CSVGQSGSYTGELFF
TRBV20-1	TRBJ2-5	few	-	TGCAGTGCTCGAGCCGGGCCCAGGACCCAGTACTTC	CSARAGPRTQYF
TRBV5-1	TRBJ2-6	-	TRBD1	TGCGCCAGCAGCGAGGACAGGGTAGGTGGGGCCAACGTCCTGACTTTC	CASSEDRVGGANVLTF
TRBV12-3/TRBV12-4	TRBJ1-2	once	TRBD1	TGTGCCAGCAGTTTACAGGGGGCGCAAATTAGTGGCTACACCTTC	CASSLQGAQISGYTF
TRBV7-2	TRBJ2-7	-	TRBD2	TGTGCCAGCAGCTTAGGGGCGGGAGTCAAAAGGGACTACGAGCAGTACTTC	CASSLGAGVKRDYEQYF
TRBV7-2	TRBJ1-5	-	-	TGTGCCAGCAGCTTAGTAGATGGCGGCGGCAATCAGCCCCAGCATTTT	CASSLVDGGGNQPQHF
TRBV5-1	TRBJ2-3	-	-	TGCGCCAGCAGCTTGGACCTATACACAGATACGCAGTATTTT	CASSLDLYTDTQYF
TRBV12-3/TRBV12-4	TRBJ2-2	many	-	TGTGCCAGCAGACCCCCGGGTAAACGGGCCGGGGAGCTGTTTTTT	CASRPPGKRAGELFF
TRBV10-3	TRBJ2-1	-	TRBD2	TGTGCCATCAGTGCGACTAGCGGGAGGAATGAGCAGTTCTTC	CAISATSGRNEQFF
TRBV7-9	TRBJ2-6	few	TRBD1	TGTGCCAGCAGCGCGTACAGGGGCTTCTCTGGGGCCAACGTCCTGACTTTC	CASSAYRGFSGANVLTF
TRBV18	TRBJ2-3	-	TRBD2	TGTGCCAGCTCACCACAGCGGGAGGTTGTGGATACGCAGTATTTT	CASSPQREVVDTQYF
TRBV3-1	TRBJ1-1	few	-	TGTGCCAGCAGCCAAGAGGGGATCACTGAAGCTTTCTTT	CASSQEGITEAFF
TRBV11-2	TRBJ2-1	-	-	TGTGCCAGCAGCTTCGGCCGGGTCGACTCCCTCAAGAACAATGAGCAGTTCTTC	CASSFGRVDSLKNNEQFF
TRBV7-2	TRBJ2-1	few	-	TGTGCCAGCAGCTTAGGTCCGGGGGCTTACTACAATGAGCAGTTCTTC	CASSLGPGAYYNEQFF
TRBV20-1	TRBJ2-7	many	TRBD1	TGCAGTGCCGCTAGTGCCGGGACAGGGGCCTACGAGCAGTACTTC	CSAASAGTGAYEQYF
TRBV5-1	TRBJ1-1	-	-	TGCGCCAGCAGCTTGGTAGATGAGGGCCAAGCTTTCTTT	CASSLVDEGQAFF
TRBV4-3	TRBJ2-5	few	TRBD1	TGCGCCAGCAGCCAAGAAGATACAGGGGGCGTAGAGACCCAGTACTTC	CASSQEDTGGVETQYF
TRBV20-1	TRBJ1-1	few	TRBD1	TGCAGTGCTAGAGACAGGGGGCGCATCAGGGACACTGAAGCTTTCTTT	CSARDRGRIRDTEAFF
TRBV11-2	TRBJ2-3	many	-	TGTGCCAGCAGCCGTAAGCCAACGAGTTCTTCTAGGGGTTCGGATACGCAGTATTTT	CASSRKPTSSSRGSDTQYF
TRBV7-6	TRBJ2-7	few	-	TGTGCCAGCAGCGCCCGCTACGAGCAGTACTTC	CASSARYEQYF
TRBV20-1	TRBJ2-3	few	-	TGCAGTGCTAACCCCAGGGGCACAGATACGCAGTATTTT	CSANPRGTDTQYF
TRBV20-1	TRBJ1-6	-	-	TGCAGTGCTAGGGTCGGAGGGGCAAGAGATAATTCACCCCTCCACTTT	CSARVGGARDNSPLHF
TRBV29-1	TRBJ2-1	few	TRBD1	TGCAGCGTTGGTCCGGGACAGGGCCTCTATGAGCAGTTCTTC	CSVGPGQGLYEQFF
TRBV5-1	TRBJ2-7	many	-	TGTGCCAGCAGTTTAGACTACGAGCAGTACTTC	CASSLDYEQYF
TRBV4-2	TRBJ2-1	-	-	TGTGCCAGCAGCCAAGAAACGGGACTGTCCTACAATGAGCAGTTCTTC	CASSQETGLSYNEQFF
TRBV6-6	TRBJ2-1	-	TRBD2	TGTTCCCTGAGGGCTAGCGGGGATAATGAGCAGTTCTTC	CSLRASGDNEQFF
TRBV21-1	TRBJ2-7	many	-	TGTGCCAGCAGCTTTCGGCTCGTGGAGTACTTC	CASSFRLVEYF
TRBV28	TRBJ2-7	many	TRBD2	TGTGCCAGCAGAGGACTAGCGAACGAGCAGTACTTC	CASRGLANEQYF
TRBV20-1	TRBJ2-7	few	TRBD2	TGCAGTGCTAGAGATACTAGCGGGAGGGCCTACGAGCAGTACTTC	CSARDTSGRAYEQYF
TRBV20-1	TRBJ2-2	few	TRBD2	TGCAGTGCTAGGAGGCCTAGCGGGAGGACCGGGGAGCTGTTTTTT	CSARRPSGRTGELFF